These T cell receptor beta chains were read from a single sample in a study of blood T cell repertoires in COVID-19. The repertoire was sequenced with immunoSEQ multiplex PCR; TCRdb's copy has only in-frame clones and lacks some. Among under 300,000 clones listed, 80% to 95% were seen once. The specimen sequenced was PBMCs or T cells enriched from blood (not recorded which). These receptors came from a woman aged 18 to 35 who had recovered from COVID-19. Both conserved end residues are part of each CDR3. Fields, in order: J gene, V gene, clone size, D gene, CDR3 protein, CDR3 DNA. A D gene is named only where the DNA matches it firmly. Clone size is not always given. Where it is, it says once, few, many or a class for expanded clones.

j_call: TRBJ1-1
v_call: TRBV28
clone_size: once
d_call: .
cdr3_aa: CASSRDFELLAFF
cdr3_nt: TGTGCCAGCAGTCGGGACTTTGAGTTATTGGCTTTCTTT

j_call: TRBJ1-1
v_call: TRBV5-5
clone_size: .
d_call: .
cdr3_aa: CASSLVGRSTEAFF
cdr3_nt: TGTGCCAGCAGCTTGGTGGGGAGGTCCACTGAAGCTTTCTTT

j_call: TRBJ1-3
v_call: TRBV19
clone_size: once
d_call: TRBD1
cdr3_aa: CASFGLGTDNTIYF
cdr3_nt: TGTGCCAGTTTCGGATTGGGGACAGATAACACCATATATTTT

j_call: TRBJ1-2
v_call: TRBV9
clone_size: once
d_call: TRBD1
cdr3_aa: CASSVASGQGRYGYTF
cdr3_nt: TGTGCCAGCAGCGTAGCCTCAGGACAGGGGCGCTATGGCTACACCTTC

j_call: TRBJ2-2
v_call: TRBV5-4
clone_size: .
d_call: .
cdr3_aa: CASSLARANTGELFF
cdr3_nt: TGTGCCAGCAGCTTGGCCAGGGCGAACACCGGGGAGCTGTTTTTT

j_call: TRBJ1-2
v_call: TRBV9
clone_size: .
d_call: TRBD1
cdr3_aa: CASSVADDRVNYGYTF
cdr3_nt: TGTGCCAGCAGCGTAGCTGACGACAGGGTAAACTATGGCTACACCTTC

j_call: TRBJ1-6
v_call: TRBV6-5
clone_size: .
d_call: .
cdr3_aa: CASSGNRGSRTLHF
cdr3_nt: TGTGCCAGCTCCGGGAATCGAGGTAGTCGGACCCTCCACTTT

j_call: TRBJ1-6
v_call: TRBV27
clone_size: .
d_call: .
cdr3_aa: CASSLQPESPLHF
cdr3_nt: TGTGCCAGCAGTCTACAGCCCGAATCACCCCTCCACTTT

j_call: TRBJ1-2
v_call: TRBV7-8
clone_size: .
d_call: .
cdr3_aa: CASSRHRGDGYTF
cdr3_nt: TGTGCCAGCAGCCGGCACCGGGGAGACGGCTACACCTTC

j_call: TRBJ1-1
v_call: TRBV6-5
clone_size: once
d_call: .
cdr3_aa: CASSYSTQGLNTEAFF
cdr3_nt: TGTGCCAGCAGTTACTCGACGCAGGGGCTGAACACTGAAGCTTTCTTT

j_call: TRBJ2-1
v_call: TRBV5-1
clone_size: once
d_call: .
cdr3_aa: CASSLLREGFYNEQFF
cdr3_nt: TGCGCCAGCAGCTTGCTGCGGGAAGGGTTTTACAATGAGCAGTTCTTC

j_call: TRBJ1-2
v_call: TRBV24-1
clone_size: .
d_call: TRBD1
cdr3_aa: CATSDSQGGIYGYTF
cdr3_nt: TGTGCCACCAGTGATTCACAGGGGGGGATCTATGGCTACACCTTC

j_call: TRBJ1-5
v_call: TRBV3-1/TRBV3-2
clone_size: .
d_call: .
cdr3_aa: CASSFLGHQPQHF
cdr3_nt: TGTGCCAGCAGTTTTTTGGGGCATCAGCCCCAGCATTTT

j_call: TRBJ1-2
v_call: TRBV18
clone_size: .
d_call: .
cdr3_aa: CASSPRGQGGYTF
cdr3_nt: TGTGCCAGCTCACCACGGGGGCAGGGCGGCTACACCTTC

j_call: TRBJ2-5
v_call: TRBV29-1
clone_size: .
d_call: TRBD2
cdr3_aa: CSVLGAGGTETQYF
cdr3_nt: TGCAGCGTCCTAGGGGCGGGAGGGACAGAGACCCAGTACTTC

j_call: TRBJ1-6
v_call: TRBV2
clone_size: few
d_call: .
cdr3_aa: CASSKDSSGVGSPLHF
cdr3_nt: TGTGCCAGCAGCAAGGACAGTTCGGGTGTGGGTTCACCCCTCCACTTT

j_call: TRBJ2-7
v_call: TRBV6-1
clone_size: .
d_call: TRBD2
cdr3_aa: CASSEETSGSHEQYF
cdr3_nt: TGTGCCAGCAGTGAAGAGACTAGCGGGAGTCATGAGCAGTACTTC

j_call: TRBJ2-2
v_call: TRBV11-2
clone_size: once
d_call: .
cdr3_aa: CASSRDRLAGELFF
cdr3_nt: TGTGCCAGCAGCCGCGACAGGCTGGCCGGGGAGCTGTTTTTT

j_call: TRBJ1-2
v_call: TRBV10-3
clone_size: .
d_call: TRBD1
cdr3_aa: CATNLDRDNYGYTF
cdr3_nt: TGTGCCACCAACCTAGACAGGGATAACTATGGCTACACCTTC

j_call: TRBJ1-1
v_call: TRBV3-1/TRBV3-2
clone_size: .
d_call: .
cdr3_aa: CASTPGLSNTEAFF
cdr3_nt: TGTGCCAGCACCCCGGGACTTTCGAACACTGAAGCTTTCTTT

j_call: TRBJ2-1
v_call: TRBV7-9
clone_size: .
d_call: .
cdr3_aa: CASSLDKQFF
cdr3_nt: TGTGCCAGCAGCTTAGACAAGCAGTTCTTC

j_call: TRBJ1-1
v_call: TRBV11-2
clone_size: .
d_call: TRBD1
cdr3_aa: CASSSPGGVNTEAFF
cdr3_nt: TGTGCCAGCAGCTCCCCAGGGGGCGTGAACACTGAAGCTTTCTTT

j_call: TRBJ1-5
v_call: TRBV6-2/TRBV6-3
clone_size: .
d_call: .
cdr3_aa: CASSTVRGPRPNQPQHF
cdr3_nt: TGTGCCAGCAGCACTGTCCGAGGTCCACGGCCAAATCAGCCCCAGCATTTT

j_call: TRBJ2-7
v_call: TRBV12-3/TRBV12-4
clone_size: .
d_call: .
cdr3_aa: CASSLAGDNEQYF
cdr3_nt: TGTGCCAGCAGTTTAGCGGGTGACAACGAGCAGTACTTC

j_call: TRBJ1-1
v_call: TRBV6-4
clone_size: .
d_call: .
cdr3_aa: CASSEGHLNTEAFF
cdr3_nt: TGTGCCAGCAGCGAGGGACACTTGAACACTGAAGCTTTCTTT

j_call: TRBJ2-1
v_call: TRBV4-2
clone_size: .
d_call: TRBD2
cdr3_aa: CASSQEGLAENEQFF
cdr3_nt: TGTGCCAGCAGCCAAGAGGGACTAGCCGAAAATGAGCAGTTCTTC

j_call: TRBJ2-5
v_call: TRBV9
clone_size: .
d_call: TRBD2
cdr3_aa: CASSVEASGRVETQYF
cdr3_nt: TGTGCCAGCAGCGTAGAGGCTAGCGGGAGGGTAGAGACCCAGTACTTC

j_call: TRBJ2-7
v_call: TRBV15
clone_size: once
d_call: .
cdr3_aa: CATSREKGISYEQYF
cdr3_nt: TGTGCCACCAGCAGAGAGAAGGGGATCTCCTACGAGCAGTACTTC

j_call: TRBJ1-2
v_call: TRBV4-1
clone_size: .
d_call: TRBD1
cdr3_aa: CASSQDRQGATGYTF
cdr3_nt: TGCGCCAGCAGCCAAGATAGGCAGGGGGCCACTGGCTACACCTTC

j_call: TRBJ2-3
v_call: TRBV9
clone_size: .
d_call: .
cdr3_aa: CASNPTPISTDTQYF
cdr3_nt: TGTGCCAGCAACCCGACACCCATTAGCACAGATACGCAGTATTTT

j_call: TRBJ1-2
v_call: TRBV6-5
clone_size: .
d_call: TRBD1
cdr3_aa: CASSSRGRYGYTF
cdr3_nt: TGTGCCAGCAGTTCCAGGGGGCGGTATGGCTACACCTTC